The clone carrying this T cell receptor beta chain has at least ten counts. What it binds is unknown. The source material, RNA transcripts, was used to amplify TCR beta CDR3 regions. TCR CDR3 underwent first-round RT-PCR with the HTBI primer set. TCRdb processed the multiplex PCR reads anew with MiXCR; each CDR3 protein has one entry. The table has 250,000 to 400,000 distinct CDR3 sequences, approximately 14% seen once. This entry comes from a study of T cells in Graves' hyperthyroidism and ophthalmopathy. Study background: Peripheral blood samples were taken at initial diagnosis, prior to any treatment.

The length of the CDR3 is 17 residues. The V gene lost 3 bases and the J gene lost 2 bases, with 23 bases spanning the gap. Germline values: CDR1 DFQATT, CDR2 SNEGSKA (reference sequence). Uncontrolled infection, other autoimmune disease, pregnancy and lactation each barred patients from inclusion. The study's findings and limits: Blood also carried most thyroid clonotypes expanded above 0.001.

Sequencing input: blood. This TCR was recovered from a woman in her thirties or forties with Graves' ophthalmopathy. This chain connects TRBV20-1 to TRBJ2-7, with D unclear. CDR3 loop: CSASGNLKVQQTYEQYF. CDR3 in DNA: TGCAGTGCTAGTGGGAACTTGAAAGTCCAACAAACCTACGAGCAGTACTTC.